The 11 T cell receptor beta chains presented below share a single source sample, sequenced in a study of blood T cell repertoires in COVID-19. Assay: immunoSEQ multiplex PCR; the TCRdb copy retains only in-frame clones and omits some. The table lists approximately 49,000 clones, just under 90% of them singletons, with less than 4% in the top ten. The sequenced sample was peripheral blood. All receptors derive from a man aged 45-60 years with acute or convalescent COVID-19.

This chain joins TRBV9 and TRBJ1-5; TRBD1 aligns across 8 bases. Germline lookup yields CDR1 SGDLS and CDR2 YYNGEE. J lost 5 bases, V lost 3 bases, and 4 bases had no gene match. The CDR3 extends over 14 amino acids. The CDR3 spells CASSAGTGYQPQHF. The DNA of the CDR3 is TGTGCCAGCAGCGCCGGGACAGGTTATCAGCCCCAGCATTTT.

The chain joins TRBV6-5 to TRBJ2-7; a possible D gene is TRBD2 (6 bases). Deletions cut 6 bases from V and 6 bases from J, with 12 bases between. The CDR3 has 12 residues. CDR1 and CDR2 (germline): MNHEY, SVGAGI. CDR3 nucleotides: TGTGCCAGCAGATGGGGGGACGGCGAGCAGTACTTC. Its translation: CASRWGDGEQYF.

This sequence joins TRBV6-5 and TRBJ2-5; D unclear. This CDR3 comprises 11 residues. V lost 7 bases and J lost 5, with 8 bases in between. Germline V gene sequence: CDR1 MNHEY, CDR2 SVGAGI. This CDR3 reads CASTRRETQYF. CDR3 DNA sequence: TGTGCCAGCACACGGCGGGAGACCCAGTACTTC.

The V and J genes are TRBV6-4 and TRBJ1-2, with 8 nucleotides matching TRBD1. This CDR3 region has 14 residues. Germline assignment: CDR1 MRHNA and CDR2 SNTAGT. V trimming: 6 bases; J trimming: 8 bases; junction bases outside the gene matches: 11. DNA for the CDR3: TGTGCCAGCAGCATATTTCAGGGGGCGAAGGGCTACACCTTC. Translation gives CASSIFQGAKGYTF.

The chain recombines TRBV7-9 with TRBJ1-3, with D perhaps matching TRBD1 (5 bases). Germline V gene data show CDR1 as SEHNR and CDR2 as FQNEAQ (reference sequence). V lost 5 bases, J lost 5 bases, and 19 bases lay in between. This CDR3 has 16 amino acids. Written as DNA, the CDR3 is TGTGCCAGCAGCGGGACGCGGGGGGAAGCCAGAAACACCATATATTTT. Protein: CASSGTRGEARNTIYF.

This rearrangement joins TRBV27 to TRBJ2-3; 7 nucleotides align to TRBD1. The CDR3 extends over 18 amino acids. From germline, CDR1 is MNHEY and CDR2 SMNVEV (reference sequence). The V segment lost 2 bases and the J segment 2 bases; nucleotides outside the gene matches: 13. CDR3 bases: TGTGCCAGCAGTTTAGGGACAGCAAGAAAATACCACACAGATACGCAGTATTTT. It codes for CASSLGTARKYHTDTQYF.

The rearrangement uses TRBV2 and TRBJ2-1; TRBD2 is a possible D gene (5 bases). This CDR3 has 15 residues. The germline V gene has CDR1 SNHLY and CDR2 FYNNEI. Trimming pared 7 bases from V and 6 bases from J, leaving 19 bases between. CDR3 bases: TGTGCCAGCATCCAAAGGCTAGCCTTAAGCAATGAGCAGTTCTTC. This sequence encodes CASIQRLALSNEQFF.

Written as DNA, the CDR3 is TGTGCCAGCAGAACCGGACAGGCTGCTGGCTATGGCTACACCTTC. This sequence encodes CASRTGQAAGYGYTF. The chain uses TRBV2 and TRBJ1-2, with TRBD1 matching over 7 bases. The CDR3 covers 15 residues. J was trimmed by 4 bases and V by 6 bases; bases with no gene match: 11. Germline loops: CDR1 SNHLY, CDR2 FYNNEI.

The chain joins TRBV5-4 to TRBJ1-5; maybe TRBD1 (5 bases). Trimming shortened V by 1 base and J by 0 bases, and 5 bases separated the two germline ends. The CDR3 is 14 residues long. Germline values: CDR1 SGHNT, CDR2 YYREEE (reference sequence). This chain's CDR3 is CASSLTGSNQPQHF. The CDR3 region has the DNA TGTGCCAGCAGCTTGACAGGTAGCAATCAGCCCCAGCATTTT.

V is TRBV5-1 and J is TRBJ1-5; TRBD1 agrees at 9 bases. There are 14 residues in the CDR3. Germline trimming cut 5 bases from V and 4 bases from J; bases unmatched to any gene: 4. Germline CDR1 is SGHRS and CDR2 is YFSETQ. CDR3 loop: CASSPDRGNQPQHF. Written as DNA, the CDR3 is TGCGCCAGCAGTCCAGACAGGGGGAATCAGCCCCAGCATTTT. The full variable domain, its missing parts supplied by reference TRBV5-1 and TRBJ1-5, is KAGVTQTPRYLIKTRGQQVTLSCSPISGHRSVSWYQQTPGQGLQFLFEYFSETQRNKGNFPGRFSGRQFSNSRSEMNVSTLELGDSALYLCASSPDRGNQPQHFGDGTRLSIL.

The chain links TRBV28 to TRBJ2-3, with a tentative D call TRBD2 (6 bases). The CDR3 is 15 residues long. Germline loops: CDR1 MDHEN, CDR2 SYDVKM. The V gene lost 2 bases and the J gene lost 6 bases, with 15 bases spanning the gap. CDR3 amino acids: CASSLSGSRGDTQYF. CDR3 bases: TGTGCCAGCAGTTTAAGCGGGTCCCGGGGGGATACGCAGTATTTT.